This T cell receptor beta chain appears in the sequencing data of a study of blood T cell repertoires in COVID-19 (TCRdb year 2020). Turning to the overall study: Samples from collaborators originated in the United States, Italy and Spain and spanned both the acute and convalescent phases of COVID-19. The material from the prospective study consisted of cDNA or gDNA derived from T cells, B-cell-depleted T cells, or PBMCs. The dataset comprised deeply sampled blood TCRbeta repertoires from subjects exposed to, actively infected with, or recovered from COVID-19. The repertoires were released in a freely available public database meant as a resource for research on the immune response to SARS-CoV-2. Samples came from the ongoing ImmuneRACE study (first 160 participants) plus 1,254 subjects from 6 global collaborators. The sample metadata nearly always contained a de-identified subject ID, COVID-19 status, age in years and sex. Where available, HLA class I and class II types were taken from metadata supplied by the sample provider and were not determined by assay-based typing. Beyond this particular receptor, the publication reports: Clinical and demographic metadata were provided uncurated, with the amount varying by source and participant.

The collaborating institutions used their own protocols to collect whole blood in K2EDTA tubes. For TCRbeta analysis, collaborators shipped samples as frozen whole blood, isolated PBMCs, or DNA extracted from either of those sample types. The immunoSEQ Assay, a bias-controlled multiplex PCR, was used to amplify TCRbeta CDR3 regions from genomic DNA. The paper's processing steps were these. The number of nucleated cells in each sample was estimated from the amplification of reference gene primers within the assay. To quantify the absolute abundance of each unique TCRbeta CDR3 rearrangement, sequence reads were collapsed and filtered. For each sample, productive Simpson clonality was calculated by taking the square root of Simpson's diversity index across productive rearrangements. TCRdb provides this immuneACCESS table in a form limited to in-frame rearrangements. Some clones are lacking; in checked studies, under half of them reflect an unresolved V gene, and why the rest are absent is not known. That table gives V, J and clone size, and the DNA gave D and trimming. In this sample the table shows about 130,000 clones, about 85% of which occur a single time. The top ten clonotypes cover 6.6% of the sample.

Concerning this clone: No cognate antigen has been identified for it. There are no base qualities to consult, and no much larger clone falls within one base.

The CDR3 starts with the cysteine, ends with the phenylalanine, and has 13 residues. The entry retains the CDR3 DNA only, 39 bases that are in frame from base 1. Sequences SGHTA (CDR1) and FQGNSA (CDR2) are obtained from the germline V gene. V drops 3 bases and J drops 4 bases, leaving 9 bases in between. Source material: peripheral blood. The receptor comes from a man older than 75 with active or convalescent COVID-19. The V and J genes are TRBV7-2 and TRBJ1-1; no D gene call is confident. The CDR3 amino acid sequence is: CASSLTGPTEAFF. Read as DNA, the sequence is TGTGCCAGCAGCTTGACTGGTCCCACTGAAGCTTTCTTT.